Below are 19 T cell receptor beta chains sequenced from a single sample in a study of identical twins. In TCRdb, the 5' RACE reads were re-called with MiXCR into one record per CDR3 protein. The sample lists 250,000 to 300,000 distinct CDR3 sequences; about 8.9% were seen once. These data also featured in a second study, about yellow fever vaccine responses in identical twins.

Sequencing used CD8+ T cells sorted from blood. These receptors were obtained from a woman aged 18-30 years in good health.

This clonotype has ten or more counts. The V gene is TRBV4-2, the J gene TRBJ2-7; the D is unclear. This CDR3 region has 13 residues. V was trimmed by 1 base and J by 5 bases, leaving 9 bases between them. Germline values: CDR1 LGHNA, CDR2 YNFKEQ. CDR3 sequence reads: CASSQVTNNEQYF. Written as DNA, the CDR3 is TGTGCCAGCAGCCAAGTCACCAACAACGAGCAGTACTTC.

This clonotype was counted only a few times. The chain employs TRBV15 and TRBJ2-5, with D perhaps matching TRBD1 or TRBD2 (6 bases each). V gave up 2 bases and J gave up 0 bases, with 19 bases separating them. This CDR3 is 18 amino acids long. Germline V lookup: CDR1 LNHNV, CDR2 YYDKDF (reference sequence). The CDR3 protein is CATSRNLLGGRDQETQYF. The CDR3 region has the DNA TGTGCCACCAGCAGAAATTTGCTCGGGGGCCGTGACCAAGAGACCCAGTACTTC.

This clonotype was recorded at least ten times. The CDR3 DNA follows: TGTGCCAGCAGCTTACGTAGGGGGCCACCGGGTAATGAGCAGTTCTTC. This translates into CASSLRRGPPGNEQFF. V gene TRBV7-2 combines with J gene TRBJ2-1, with 7 bases aligning to TRBD1. The CDR3 has 16 residues. Germline V CDR1 and CDR2: SGHTA, FQGNSA. The V gene end was trimmed by 2 bases and the J gene end by 7 bases; junction bases not matched to a gene: 11.

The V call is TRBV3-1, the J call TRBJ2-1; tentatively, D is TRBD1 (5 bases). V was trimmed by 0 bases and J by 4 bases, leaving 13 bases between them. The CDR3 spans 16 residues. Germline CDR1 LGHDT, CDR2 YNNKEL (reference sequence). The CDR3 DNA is TGTGCCAGCAGCCAAGAAGGGGTTCTCAAGTACAATGAGCAGTTCTTC. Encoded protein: CASSQEGVLKYNEQFF.

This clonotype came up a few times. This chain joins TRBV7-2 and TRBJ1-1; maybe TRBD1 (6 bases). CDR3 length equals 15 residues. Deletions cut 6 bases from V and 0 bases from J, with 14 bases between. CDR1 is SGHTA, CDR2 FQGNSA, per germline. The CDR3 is CASSYGQLMNTEAFF. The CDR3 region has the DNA TGTGCCAGCAGTTACGGACAGCTTATGAACACTGAAGCTTTCTTT.

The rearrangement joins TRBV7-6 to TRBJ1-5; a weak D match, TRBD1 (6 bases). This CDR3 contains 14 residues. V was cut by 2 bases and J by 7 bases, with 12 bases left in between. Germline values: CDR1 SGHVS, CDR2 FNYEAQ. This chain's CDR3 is CASSLYTGLQPQHF. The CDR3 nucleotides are TGTGCCAGCAGCTTATATACAGGGTTGCAGCCCCAGCATTTT. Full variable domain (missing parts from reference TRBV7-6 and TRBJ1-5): GAGVSQSPRYKVTKRGQDVALRCDPISGHVSLYWYRQALGQGPEFLTYFNYEAQQDKSGLPNDRFSAERPEGSISTLTIQRTEQRDSAMYRCASSLYTGLQPQHFGDGTRLSIL.

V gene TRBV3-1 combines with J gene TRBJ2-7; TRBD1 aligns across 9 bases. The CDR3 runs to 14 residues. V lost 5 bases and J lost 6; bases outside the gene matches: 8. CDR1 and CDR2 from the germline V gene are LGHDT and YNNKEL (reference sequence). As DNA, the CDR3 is TGTGCCAGCAGCTTCCGGGACAGGGCGCCCGAGCAGTACTTC. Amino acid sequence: CASSFRDRAPEQYF.

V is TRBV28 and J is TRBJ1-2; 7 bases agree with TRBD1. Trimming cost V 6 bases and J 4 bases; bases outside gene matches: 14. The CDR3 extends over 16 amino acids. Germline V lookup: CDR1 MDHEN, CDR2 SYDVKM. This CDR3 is CASSLHRTGSGYGYTF. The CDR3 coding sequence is TGTGCCAGCAGCCTTCACAGGACAGGTTCCGGCTATGGCTACACCTTC.

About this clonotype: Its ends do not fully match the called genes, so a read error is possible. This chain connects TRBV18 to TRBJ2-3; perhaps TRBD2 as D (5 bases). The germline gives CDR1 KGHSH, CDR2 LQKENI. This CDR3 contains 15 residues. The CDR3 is CASSPTGSPTYTQYF. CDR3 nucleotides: TGTGCCAGCTCACCAACGGGGTCCCCCACATATACGCAGTATTTT.

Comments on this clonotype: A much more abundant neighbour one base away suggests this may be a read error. This chain's CDR3 is CASSLSGSVGDTQYF. In DNA, the CDR3 is TGTGCCAGCAGTTTGAGCGGGAGTGTAGGAGATACCCAGTACTTC. The chain joins TRBV12-3 or TRBV12-4 to TRBJ2-5; 8 bases line up with TRBD2. This CDR3 has 15 residues. Trimming took 3 bases from V and 8 from J; bases not matched to a gene: 11.

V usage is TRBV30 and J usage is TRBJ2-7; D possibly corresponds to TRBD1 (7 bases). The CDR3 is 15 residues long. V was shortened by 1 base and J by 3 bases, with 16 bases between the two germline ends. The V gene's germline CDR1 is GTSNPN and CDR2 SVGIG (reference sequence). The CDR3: CAWSGAGGGYYEQYF. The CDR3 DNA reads TGTGCCTGGAGTGGTGCAGGGGGAGGTTACTACGAGCAGTACTTC.

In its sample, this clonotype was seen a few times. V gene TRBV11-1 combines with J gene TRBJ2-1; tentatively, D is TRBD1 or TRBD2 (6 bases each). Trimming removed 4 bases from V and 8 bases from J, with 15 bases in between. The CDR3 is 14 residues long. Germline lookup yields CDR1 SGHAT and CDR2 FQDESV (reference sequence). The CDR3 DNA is TGTGCCAGCAGCTCCCTGCCGGGGGCGTATGAGCAGTTCTTC. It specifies CASSSLPGAYEQFF.

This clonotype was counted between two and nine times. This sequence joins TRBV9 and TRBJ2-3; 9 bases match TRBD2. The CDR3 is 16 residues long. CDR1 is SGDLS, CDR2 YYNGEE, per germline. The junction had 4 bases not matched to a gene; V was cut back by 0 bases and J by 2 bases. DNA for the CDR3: TGTGCCAGCAGCGTAGGGCGGGGGGGCTACACAGATACGCAGTATTTT. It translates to CASSVGRGGYTDTQYF.

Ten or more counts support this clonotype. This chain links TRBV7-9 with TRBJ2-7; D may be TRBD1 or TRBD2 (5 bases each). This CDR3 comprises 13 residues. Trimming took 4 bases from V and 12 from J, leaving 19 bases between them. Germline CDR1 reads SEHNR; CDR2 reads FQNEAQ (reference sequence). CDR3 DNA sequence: TGTGCCAGCAGCTACGCTGGGGGAGCGGAGGCGTACTTC. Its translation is CASSYAGGAEAYF.

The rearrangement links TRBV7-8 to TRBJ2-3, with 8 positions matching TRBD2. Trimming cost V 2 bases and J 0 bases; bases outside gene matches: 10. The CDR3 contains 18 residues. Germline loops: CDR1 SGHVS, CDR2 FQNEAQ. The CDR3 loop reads CASSLYERGLTSTDTQYF. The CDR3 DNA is TGTGCCAGCAGCTTATACGAGCGGGGGCTCACTAGCACAGATACGCAGTATTTT.

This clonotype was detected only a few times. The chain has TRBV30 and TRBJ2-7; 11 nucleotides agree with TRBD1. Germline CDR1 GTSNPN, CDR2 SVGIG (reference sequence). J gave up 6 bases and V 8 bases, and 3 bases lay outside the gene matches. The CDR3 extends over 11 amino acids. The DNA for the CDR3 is TGTGCCGGGACAGGGGGTCTCGAGCAGTACTTC. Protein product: CAGTGGLEQYF.

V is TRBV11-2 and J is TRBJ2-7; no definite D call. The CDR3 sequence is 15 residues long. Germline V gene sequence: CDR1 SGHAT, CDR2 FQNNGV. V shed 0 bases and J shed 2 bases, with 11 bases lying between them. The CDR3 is CASSLDPESAYEQYF. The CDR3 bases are TGTGCCAGCAGCTTAGATCCTGAGAGCGCCTACGAGCAGTACTTC.

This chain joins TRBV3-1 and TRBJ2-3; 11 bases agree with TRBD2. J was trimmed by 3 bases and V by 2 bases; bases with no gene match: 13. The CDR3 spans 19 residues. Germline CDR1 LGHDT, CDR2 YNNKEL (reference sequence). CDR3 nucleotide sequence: TGTGCCAGCAGCCAAACAACTCGATTAGCGGGGGGGTCTACAGATACGCAGTATTTT. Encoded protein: CASSQTTRLAGGSTDTQYF.

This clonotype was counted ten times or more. The CDR3 nucleotides read TGTGCCAGCAGCCTCCGGGACAGGGGCTACGAGCAGTACTTC. It translates to CASSLRDRGYEQYF. The chain joins TRBV14 to TRBJ2-7; 10 bases align to TRBD1. The CDR3 runs to 14 residues. The junction had 3 bases not matched to a gene; V was cut back by 4 bases and J by 3 bases. Looked up from germline, CDR1 is SGHDN and CDR2 is FVKESK.